The text below deals with one TCR beta chain. V lost 1 base and J lost 6; bases outside the gene matches: 11. The CDR3 has 18 amino acids. Germline-derived CDR1 and CDR2 are SEHNR and FQNEAQ (reference sequence). Per the original methods: Estimation of nucleated cell counts was performed using reference gene primer amplification. The table came from immunoSEQ multiplex PCR; TCRdb's copy has only in-frame clones and leaves some out. That table gives V, J and clone size, and the DNA gave D and trimming. The sample includes about 210,000 clones, roughly 90% seen only once; the top ten take roughly 8.8%. This sample stems from a study of blood T cell repertoires in COVID-19. Cohort 3 donors were reported recovered after two negative PCRs, clearance, or symptom resolution.

This chain connects TRBV7-9 to TRBJ2-3, with 12 nucleotides matching TRBD1. The sample was PBMCs or T cells enriched from blood (not recorded which). The TCR comes from a woman between 18 and 29 years old who had recovered from COVID-19. DNA for the CDR3: TGTGCCAGCAGCTTAGTAGGTTCGGGGACAGGGGGCCGTGATACGCAGTATTTT. This translates into CASSLVGSGTGGRDTQYF.